This entry lists 18 T cell receptor beta chains sequenced from one sample in a study of blood T cell repertoires in COVID-19. This table comes from immunoSEQ multiplex PCR, and its TCRdb copy is limited to in-frame clones, with some not included. The table records approximately 240,000 clones, approximately 86% of them present only once. What was sequenced was peripheral blood. The source of these receptors is a human donor in a cohort sampled during active COVID-19.

This clone has just one count. The V and J genes are TRBV14 and TRBJ2-2, with 7 nucleotides matching TRBD2. The CDR3 sequence is 16 residues long. After removal of 3 bases from V and 2 bases from J, the junction contained 6 bases not matched to a gene. CDR1 is SGHDN and CDR2 is FVKESK in the germline V gene. The CDR3 reads CASSHTLARNTGELFF. The CDR3 DNA follows: TGTGCCAGCAGCCATACACTAGCGAGAAACACCGGGGAGCTGTTTTTT.

This chain uses TRBV11-1 with TRBJ1-4; D ambiguous. With 1 base removed from V and 4 bases from J, the gap between germline ends came to 7 bases. CDR1 SGHAT and CDR2 FQDESV come from the germline V gene (reference sequence). The CDR3 covers 14 residues. The CDR3 spells CASSLGANNEKLFF. CDR3 nucleotides: TGTGCCAGCAGCTTAGGAGCCAATAATGAAAAACTGTTTTTT. Full variable domain (missing parts from reference TRBV11-1 and TRBJ1-4): EAEVAQSPRYKITEKSQAVAFWCDPISGHATLYWYRQILGQGPELLVQFQDESVVDDSQLPKDRFSAERLKGVDSTLKIQPAELGDSAMYLCASSLGANNEKLFFGSGTQLSVL.

The CDR3 region has the DNA TGTGCCAGCAGTGAGCGACAGCGCTCTGGAAACACCATATATTTT. This gives the protein CASSERQRSGNTIYF. The chain couples TRBV6-1 to TRBJ1-3; tentatively, D is TRBD1 (5 bases). Trimming left V 3 bases short and J 0 bases short, with 9 bases between. CDR1 is MNHNS, CDR2 SASEGT, per germline. The CDR3 contains 15 residues.

Here the CDR3 DNA reads TGCGCCAGCAGTTCGGACAGGGCGTTAGAGCAGTTCTTC. This encodes CASSSDRALEQFF. This chain links TRBV10-2 with TRBJ2-1; TRBD1 agrees at 8 bases. CDR3 length: 13 amino acids. J was trimmed by 10 bases and V by 5 bases; bases with no gene match: 7. In germline, CDR1 is WSHSY, CDR2 SAAADI.

This clone has just one count. V gene TRBV7-3 combines with J gene TRBJ1-1; 9 bases line up with TRBD1. The CDR3 spans 16 residues. The junction had 9 bases not matched to a gene; V was cut back by 6 bases and J by 1 base. Germline V lookup: CDR1 SGHTA, CDR2 FQGTGA. The CDR3 loop reads CASSQRPGQGNTEAFF. CDR3 nucleotide sequence: TGTGCCAGCAGTCAAAGACCGGGACAGGGGAACACTGAAGCTTTCTTT.

The chain uses TRBV10-3 and TRBJ2-5, with 11 positions matching TRBD1. V trimming: 6 bases; J trimming: 9 bases; junction bases outside the gene matches: 3. There are 12 residues in the CDR3. The V gene's germline CDR1 is ENHRY and CDR2 SYGVKD. Here the CDR3 DNA reads TGTGCCATCAGGGGGACAGGGGGGTCCCAGTACTTC. Encoded protein: CAIRGTGGSQYF.

The V call is TRBV6-1, the J call TRBJ2-3, with a possible D match to TRBD2 (6 bases). CDR3 size: 15 residues. V was pared by 2 bases and J by 0 bases, with 9 bases between. Per germline, CDR1 MNHNS and CDR2 SASEGT. CDR3 region: CASSELASSTDTQYF. In DNA, the CDR3 is TGTGCCAGCAGTGAACTAGCGTCTAGCACAGATACGCAGTATTTT.

The V gene is TRBV11-2, the J gene TRBJ2-7; D is unclear. With 0 bases removed from V and 7 bases from J, the gap between germline ends came to 22 bases. The CDR3 covers 17 residues. Germline values: CDR1 SGHAT, CDR2 FQNNGV. The CDR3 loop reads CASSLDRRGSLGWEQYF. The CDR3 coding sequence is TGTGCCAGCAGCTTAGATCGTCGCGGTAGCCTCGGTTGGGAGCAGTACTTC.

This chain uses TRBV11-2 with TRBJ2-2; D not resolved. The CDR3 is 12 residues long. Between the trimmed V and J ends, which lost 6 bases and 8 bases, there was a span of 10 bases. Looked up from germline, CDR1 is SGHAT and CDR2 is FQNNGV. DNA for the CDR3: TGTGCCAGCAGGACCACAGTAGGGGAGCTGTTTTTT. Protein: CASRTTVGELFF.

The chain carries TRBV5-6 and TRBJ2-7; tentatively, D is TRBD1 (6 bases). Per the germline V gene, CDR1 is SGHDT and CDR2 is YYEEEE. Between the trimmed V and J ends, which lost 0 bases and 2 bases, there was a span of 12 bases. The CDR3 extends over 15 amino acids. In nucleotides, the CDR3 is TGTGCCAGCAGCTTGGCCCCACAGGGAACCTACGAGCAGTACTTC. Translation gives CASSLAPQGTYEQYF.

The chain recombines TRBV7-9 with TRBJ2-1; the D gene is possibly TRBD1 (6 bases). Germline loops: CDR1 SEHNR, CDR2 FQNEAQ (reference sequence). The V end was cut by 10 bases, the J end by 2 bases, with 15 bases between. The CDR3 totals 14 residues. The chain's CDR3 is CAILDRYPYNEQFF. CDR3 in DNA: TGTGCCATCCTTGACAGGTATCCCTACAATGAGCAGTTCTTC. Variable domain in full (rest from reference TRBV7-9 and TRBJ2-1): DTGVSQNPRHKITKRGQNVTFRCDPISEHNRLYWYRQTLGQGPEFLTYFQNEAQLEKSRLLSDRFSAERPKGSFSTLEIQRTEQGDSAMYLCAILDRYPYNEQFFGPGTRLTVL.

This sequence joins TRBV19 and TRBJ2-1; 11 bases are a match to TRBD2. Germline CDR1 LNHDA, CDR2 SQIVND (reference sequence). Trimming took 5 bases from V and 5 from J; bases not matched to a gene: 5. This CDR3 contains 15 residues. The CDR3 sequence is CASSLLAGGDNEQFF. The CDR3 DNA follows: TGTGCCAGTAGTCTTCTAGCGGGGGGCGACAATGAGCAGTTCTTC.

The chain is built from TRBV19 and TRBJ2-1; 10 nucleotides line up with TRBD2. This CDR3 region has 16 residues. V lost 0 bases, J lost 6 bases, and 5 bases stayed unmatched. CDR1 is LNHDA, CDR2 SQIVND, per germline (reference sequence). The CDR3 protein is CASSIDLAGVVNEQFF. DNA for the CDR3: TGTGCCAGTAGTATAGATCTAGCGGGAGTTGTCAATGAGCAGTTCTTC.

V gene TRBV2 combines with J gene TRBJ2-3, with D tentatively TRBD2 (5 bases). The germline gives CDR1 SNHLY, CDR2 FYNNEI. The V and J ends lost 7 bases and 8 bases respectively, with 16 bases between them. The CDR3 consists of 13 residues. CDR3 bases: TGTGCCAGCACGCCCCCTGCGGGTCGTACGCAGTATTTT. Translation gives CASTPPAGRTQYF.

The J gene is TRBJ2-5, the V gene TRBV12-3 or TRBV12-4, with D unresolved. The CDR3 runs 13 residues. Trimming stripped 7 bases from V and 3 bases from J, with 12 bases between. CDR3 nucleotides: TGTGCCAGCACCCAGTCAGTAAAAGAGACCCAGTACTTC. Its protein product is CASTQSVKETQYF.

The gene calls are TRBV27 and TRBJ2-1; possibly TRBD2 for D (6 bases). Germline V gene lookup returns CDR1 MNHEY and CDR2 SMNVEV (reference sequence). V was cut by 0 bases and J by 1 base, with 13 bases left in between. CDR3 size: 17 residues. CDR3: CASSLSGLPRSYNEQFF. CDR3 in DNA: TGTGCCAGCAGTTTATCGGGACTCCCCCGGTCCTACAATGAGCAGTTCTTC.

The genes are TRBV5-1 and TRBJ2-3; a weak D match, TRBD2 (6 bases). V was clipped by 6 bases and J by 3 bases, with 20 bases between them. Germline values: CDR1 SGHRS, CDR2 YFSETQ. The CDR3 sequence is 16 residues long. CDR3 amino acids: CASKSHTAGGTDTQYF. CDR3 coding DNA: TGCGCCAGCAAATCCCACACCGCCGGAGGGACAGATACGCAGTATTTT.

This sequence joins TRBV5-1 and TRBJ2-2, with 12 nucleotides matching TRBD2. The CDR3 length is 16 residues. The germline V gene encodes CDR1 SGHRS and CDR2 YFSETQ. J lost 4 bases, V lost 4 bases, and 5 bases had no gene match. CDR3 loop: CASSASGGAITGELFF. The CDR3, as DNA: TGCGCCAGCAGCGCTAGCGGGGGGGCGATCACCGGGGAGCTGTTTTTT.